The 30 T cell receptor beta chains reported below all come from one sample, sequenced in a study of post-analysis software for immune sequencing data. Points from the study as a whole: Five TRBV segments occurring more often in patients than controls included TRBV5-6, TRBV5-1 and TRBV20-1.

The library was made from cDNA and included unique molecular identifiers. TCRdb called the PCR reads again in MiXCR, with one record for every CDR3 protein. The sample yields about 500,000 distinct CDR3 sequences, 45% seen once. These receptors' antigens are unknown. What was sequenced was blood. The receptors originated from a girl between 10 and 17 years old with multiple sclerosis.

Only a few counts were recorded for this clonotype. The V call is TRBV28, the J call TRBJ1-2, with a tentative D call TRBD1 (5 bases). V gave up 6 bases and J gave up 4 bases, with 15 bases separating them. Germline values: CDR1 MDHEN, CDR2 SYDVKM. This CDR3 is 14 amino acids long. The CDR3 sequence: CASRPSGRGYGYTF. The CDR3 nucleotides are TGTGCCAGCAGACCCTCAGGGCGGGGCTATGGCTACACCTTC.

There are a few counts of this clonotype. The rearrangement uses TRBV12-3 or TRBV12-4 and TRBJ2-3, with 8 bases that match TRBD1. The CDR3 is 13 residues long. V lost 6 bases and J lost 1; bases outside the gene matches: 0. The CDR3 loop reads CASRTGGTDTQYF. The CDR3 region has the DNA TGTGCCAGCAGGACAGGGGGCACAGATACGCAGTATTTT.

This chain connects TRBV7-2 to TRBJ1-2; D remains ambiguous. V was trimmed by 5 bases and J by 3 bases, leaving 7 bases between them. The CDR3 is 12 residues long. Germline-derived CDR1 and CDR2 are SGHTA and FQGNSA. This CDR3 is CASSQDHYGYTF. The CDR3, as DNA: TGTGCCAGCAGCCAAGACCACTATGGCTACACCTTC.

The genes are TRBV15 and TRBJ2-3, with D perhaps given as TRBD1 or TRBD2 (5 bases each). The CDR3 extends over 16 amino acids. Deletions cut 0 bases from V and 4 bases from J, with 14 bases between. Germline V gene sequence: CDR1 LNHNV, CDR2 YYDKDF (reference sequence). The CDR3 nucleotides read TGTGCCACCAGCAGAGACGGTCGACGGGGCGCAGATACGCAGTATTTT. Protein: CATSRDGRRGADTQYF.

The rearrangement links TRBV7-2 to TRBJ2-7; the match to TRBD2 covers 9 bases. The DNA end is more similar to TRBJ2-5, so the J call may be wrong. The CDR3 is 14 residues long. Germline lookup yields CDR1 SGHTA and CDR2 FQGNSA. The CDR3 region is CASSYASGRETQYF. The CDR3 DNA follows: TGTGCCAGCAGCTACGCCAGCGGGAGGGAGACCCAGTACTTC.

This clonotype was seen a few times. The chain uses TRBV28 and TRBJ2-5; 9 bases are a match to TRBD1. This CDR3 is 17 amino acids long. Germline assignment: CDR1 MDHEN and CDR2 SYDVKM. The trim removed 7 bases at V and 2 bases at J, leaving 14 bases unmatched. The CDR3 here is CASTPTSGTGNQETQYF. The CDR3 bases are TGTGCCAGCACCCCCACCTCCGGGACAGGGAATCAAGAGACCCAGTACTTC.

The gene calls are TRBV9 and TRBJ1-6; 7 bases fit TRBD1. The germline V gene encodes CDR1 SGDLS and CDR2 YYNGEE. The V segment lost 0 bases and the J segment 9 bases; nucleotides outside the gene matches: 3. The CDR3 is 14 residues long. CDR3 protein: CASSVGQGGSPLHF. As DNA, the CDR3 is TGTGCCAGCAGCGTAGGACAGGGTGGTTCACCCCTCCACTTT.

In its sample, this clonotype was seen a few times. The chain recombines TRBV5-1 with TRBJ2-1; weak D call: TRBD2 (5 bases). The germline V and J ends were trimmed by 4 bases and 6 bases, with 17 bases remaining between them. This CDR3 spans 15 amino acids. Germline V gives CDR1 SGHRS, CDR2 YFSETQ. CDR3 in DNA: TGCGCCAGCAGCATTAGCGAGCCCATCATCAATGAGCAGTTCTTC. Its protein is CASSISEPIINEQFF.

This clonotype was detected a few times. The genes are TRBV20-1 and TRBJ2-1; possible D gene TRBD2, 5 bases. The germline V gene has CDR1 DFQATT and CDR2 SNEGSKA (reference sequence). V lost 3 bases, J lost 5 bases, and 8 bases lay in between. This CDR3 is 12 amino acids long. The CDR3 region is CSASGADNEQFF. In nucleotides, the CDR3 is TGCAGTGCTAGCGGAGCGGACAATGAGCAGTTCTTC.

Notes on this clonotype: Compared with germline, one end of the junction differs, possibly owing to a read error. The genes are TRBV18 and TRBJ1-2; no clear D gene. The CDR3 consists of 14 residues. The germline CDR1 and CDR2 sequences are KGHSH and LQKENI. The CDR3 sequence is CASSPPTSYYSYTF. CDR3 nucleotide sequence: TGTGCCAGCTCACCACCGACCAGCTACTATAGCTACACCTTC.

The gene calls are TRBV20-1 and TRBJ2-7, with 11 bases that match TRBD2. This CDR3 contains 13 residues. In germline, CDR1 is DFQATT, CDR2 SNEGSKA (reference sequence). V trimming: 3 bases; J trimming: 6 bases; junction bases outside the gene matches: 4. CDR3 sequence (DNA): TGCAGTGCTAGGGGACTAGCGGCTTCCGAGCAGTACTTC. It is translated as CSARGLAASEQYF.

The chain couples TRBV6-5 to TRBJ1-5; the match to TRBD1 covers 7 bases. V was clipped by 4 bases and J by 0 bases; unmatched bases: 6. This CDR3 region has 16 residues. Germline assignment: CDR1 MNHEY and CDR2 SVGAGI. CDR3 residues: CASSSTGADSNQPQHF. DNA for the CDR3: TGTGCCAGCAGTTCCACAGGGGCGGATAGCAATCAGCCCCAGCATTTT.

The CDR3 DNA follows: TGTGCCAGCAGAAGAGCGGGAGCGTACGAGCAGTACTTC. Amino acids: CASRRAGAYEQYF. J is TRBJ2-7 and V is TRBV2; 8 bases line up with TRBD2. The V segment lost 6 bases and the J segment 4 bases; nucleotides outside the gene matches: 5. The germline V gene encodes CDR1 SNHLY and CDR2 FYNNEI. The CDR3 spans 13 residues.

The J gene is TRBJ1-2, the V gene TRBV29-1, with no clear D. Germline lookup yields CDR1 SQVTM and CDR2 ANQGSEA. Trimming took 5 bases from V and 4 from J, leaving 14 bases between them. This CDR3 contains 13 residues. The CDR3 sequence: CSVNGGSSYGYTF. In DNA, the CDR3 is TGCAGCGTTAATGGAGGGTCCTCCTATGGCTACACCTTC.

The rearrangement links TRBV5-1 to TRBJ2-1; no firm D call. The V end lost 1 base, the J end lost 6 bases, and 8 bases lay between the germline ends. CDR1 and CDR2 (germline): SGHRS, YFSETQ. The CDR3 contains 13 residues. This CDR3 is CASSLSWANEQFF. Here the CDR3 DNA reads TGCGCCAGCAGCTTGAGTTGGGCCAATGAGCAGTTCTTC. The full variable domain, its missing parts supplied by reference TRBV5-1 and TRBJ2-1, is KAGVTQTPRYLIKTRGQQVTLSCSPISGHRSVSWYQQTPGQGLQFLFEYFSETQRNKGNFPGRFSGRQFSNSRSEMNVSTLELGDSALYLCASSLSWANEQFFGPGTRLTVL.

J is TRBJ1-6 and V is TRBV28; a weak D match, TRBD1 (5 bases). CDR3 size: 12 residues. Germline V gene lookup returns CDR1 MDHEN and CDR2 SYDVKM. V gave up 3 bases and J gave up 12 bases, with 9 bases separating them. The CDR3 nucleotides are TGTGCCAGCAGTTTCGGGGGGGGACCCCTCCACTTT. Protein product: CASSFGGGPLHF.

As for this clonotype: One end of the junction is discordant with germline, which a read error may explain. This chain links TRBV28 with TRBJ2-3, with 7 bases identical to TRBD2. The germline CDR1 and CDR2 sequences are MDHEN and SYDVKM. The CDR3 spans 16 residues. CDR3 sequence reads: CACSGGGATGTDTQYF. The CDR3 nucleotides are TGTGCCTGCAGTGGCGGGGGAGCGACCGGCACAGATACGCAGTATTTT.

The rearrangement joins TRBV20-1 to TRBJ2-5, with 7 bases lining up with TRBD1. The DNA end favors TRBJ2-7, so the J call may be wrong. The CDR3 has 14 amino acids. CDR1 and CDR2 from the germline V gene are DFQATT and SNEGSKA (reference sequence). The CDR3 sequence: CSVGPTGAGYEQYF. CDR3 DNA sequence: TGCAGTGTTGGGCCCACAGGGGCCGGGTACGAGCAGTACTTC.

This chain joins TRBV15 and TRBJ2-3; 14 bases line up with TRBD2. The CDR3 runs to 18 residues. The V and J ends lost 1 base and 5 bases, in that order; junction bases with no gene match: 8. Looked up from germline, CDR1 is LNHNV and CDR2 is YYDKDF (reference sequence). The CDR3 sequence: CATSRGLAGGPVEDTQYF. In DNA, the CDR3 is TGTGCCACCAGCAGAGGACTAGCGGGAGGGCCCGTGGAAGATACGCAGTATTTT.

The table lists this clonotype with a few counts. The rearrangement links TRBV20-1 to TRBJ2-5, with TRBD2 matching over 7 bases. J was trimmed by 11 bases and V by 7 bases; bases with no gene match: 13. The CDR3 sequence is 12 residues long. Germline loops: CDR1 DFQATT, CDR2 SNEGSKA (reference sequence). CDR3 DNA sequence: TGCAGTGGGGCTAGCGGCAACAATGAGCAGTACTTC. Its protein product is CSGASGNNEQYF.

This clonotype was observed a handful of times. This rearrangement joins TRBV12-3 or TRBV12-4 to TRBJ2-7; D gene unclear. V was cut by 5 bases and J by 0 bases, with 11 bases left in between. The CDR3 has 14 amino acids. The CDR3 sequence is CASSENRNSYEQYF. The CDR3 DNA reads TGTGCCAGCAGTGAAAACCGGAACTCCTACGAGCAGTACTTC.

V usage is TRBV12-3 or TRBV12-4 and J usage is TRBJ1-2; D not resolved. The CDR3 contains 15 residues. Between the trimmed V and J ends, which lost 2 bases and 0 bases, there was a span of 10 bases. The CDR3 DNA reads TGTGCCAGCAGTTTATTGACCGAAACTAACTATGGCTACACCTTC. This codes for CASSLLTETNYGYTF.

V is TRBV12-3 or TRBV12-4 and J is TRBJ2-1, with 10 bases lining up with TRBD2. The CDR3 is 19 amino acids. V was clipped by 1 base and J by 2 bases; unmatched bases: 11. CDR3 DNA sequence: TGTGCCAGCAGTTTAGTAACCCTAGCGGGAGAAGAGACCTACAATGAGCAGTTCTTC. This sequence encodes CASSLVTLAGEETYNEQFF.

The chain uses TRBV6-1 and TRBJ2-1; D perhaps matches TRBD2 (5 bases). This CDR3 region has 14 residues. Germline CDR1 and CDR2: MNHNS and SASEGT. V dropped 5 bases and J dropped 8 bases, with 16 bases sitting between them. The CDR3 sequence: CASSFNSMRDEQFF. CDR3 DNA sequence: TGTGCCAGCAGTTTTAACTCTATGAGGGATGAGCAGTTCTTC.

This clonotype was observed a few times. The rearrangement links TRBV20-1 to TRBJ2-1; 13 bases map to TRBD2. The CDR3 is 14 residues long. Germline lookup yields CDR1 DFQATT and CDR2 SNEGSKA (reference sequence). The CDR3 coding sequence is TGCAGCGGAAGGACTAGCGGGAGAGGTAATGAGCAGTTCTTC. This translates into CSGRTSGRGNEQFF.

In the case of this clonotype: One end of the junction varies from germline; a read error may be responsible. The chain has TRBV10-3 and TRBJ2-6, with D perhaps matching TRBD1 or TRBD2 (6 bases each). The germline V gene has CDR1 ENHRY and CDR2 SYGVKD. The CDR3 has 16 amino acids. CDR3 protein: CAIRESGASVANVLTF. Here the CDR3 DNA reads TGTGCCATCAGGGAGTCGGGGGCGTCTGTGGCCAACGTCCTGACTTTC.

The chain has TRBV29-1 and TRBJ2-7, with D perhaps matching TRBD1 or TRBD2 (6 bases each). V lost 0 bases to trimming and J lost 1 base, with 13 bases between them. The CDR3 contains 15 residues. From germline, CDR1 is SQVTM and CDR2 ANQGSEA. The CDR3 loop reads CSVEDQGTLSYEQYF. CDR3 nucleotides: TGCAGCGTTGAAGATCAGGGGACTTTATCCTACGAGCAGTACTTC.

The V gene is TRBV24-1, the J gene TRBJ2-3; 8 nucleotides line up with TRBD1. Trimming took 4 bases from V and 4 from J; bases not matched to a gene: 6. CDR1 KGHDR and CDR2 SFDVKD come from the germline V gene. This CDR3 spans 15 amino acids. The CDR3 spells CATSDRRGRADTQYF. CDR3 DNA: TGTGCCACCAGTGACCGCAGGGGGCGCGCAGATACGCAGTATTTT.

V usage is TRBV20-1 and J usage is TRBJ1-2; 7 bases map to TRBD1. V shed 5 bases and J 5 bases; nucleotides not matched to a gene: 11. The CDR3 is 14 residues long. Germline loops: CDR1 DFQATT, CDR2 SNEGSKA (reference sequence). The CDR3, as DNA: TGCAGTGCTGGCAGACAGGGCGCAGGGTATGGCTACACCTTC. As protein: CSAGRQGAGYGYTF.

This clonotype was detected many times. The chain has TRBV9 and TRBJ2-7; D remains ambiguous. The CDR3 totals 15 residues. Trimming took 0 bases from V and 2 from J, leaving 12 bases between them. Germline assignment: CDR1 SGDLS and CDR2 YYNGEE. The CDR3 reads CASSVGGLQTYEQYF. The CDR3, as DNA: TGTGCCAGCAGCGTAGGAGGTCTGCAGACCTACGAGCAGTACTTC. Drawing the rest from reference TRBV9 and TRBJ2-7, the complete variable domain is DSGVTQTPKHLITATGQRVTLRCSPRSGDLSVYWYQQSLDQGLQFLIQYYNGEERAKGNILERFSAQQFPDLHSELNLSSLELGDSALYFCASSVGGLQTYEQYFGPGTRLTVT.